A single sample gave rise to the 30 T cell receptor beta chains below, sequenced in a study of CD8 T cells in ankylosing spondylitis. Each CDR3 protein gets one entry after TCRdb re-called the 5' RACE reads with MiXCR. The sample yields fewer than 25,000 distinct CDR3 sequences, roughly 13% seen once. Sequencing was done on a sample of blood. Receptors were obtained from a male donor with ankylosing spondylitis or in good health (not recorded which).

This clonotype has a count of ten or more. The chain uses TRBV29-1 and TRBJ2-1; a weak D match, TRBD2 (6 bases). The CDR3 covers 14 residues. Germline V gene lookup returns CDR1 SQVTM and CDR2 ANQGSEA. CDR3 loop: CSTMKAGSRYEQFF. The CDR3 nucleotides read TGCTCGACCATGAAAGCGGGCTCTAGGTATGAGCAGTTCTTC.

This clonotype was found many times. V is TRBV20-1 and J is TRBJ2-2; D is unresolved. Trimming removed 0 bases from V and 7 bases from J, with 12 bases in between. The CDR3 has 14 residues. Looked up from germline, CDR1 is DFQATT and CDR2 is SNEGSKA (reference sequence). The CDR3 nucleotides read TGCAGTGCTAGAGAACAAGTAACTGGCGGGGAGCTGTTTTTT. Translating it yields CSAREQVTGGELFF.

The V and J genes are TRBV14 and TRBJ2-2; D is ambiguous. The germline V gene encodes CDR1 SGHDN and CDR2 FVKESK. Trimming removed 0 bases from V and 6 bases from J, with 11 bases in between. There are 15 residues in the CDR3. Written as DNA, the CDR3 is TGTGCCAGCAGCCAAGATCTGGCAGGACCCGGGGAGCTGTTTTTT. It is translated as CASSQDLAGPGELFF.

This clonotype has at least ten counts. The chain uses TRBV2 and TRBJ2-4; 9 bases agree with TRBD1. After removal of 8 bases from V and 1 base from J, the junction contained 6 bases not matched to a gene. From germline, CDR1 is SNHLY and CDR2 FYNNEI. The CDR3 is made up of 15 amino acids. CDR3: CASGQGIVAKNIQYF. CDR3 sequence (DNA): TGTGCCAGCGGACAGGGGATTGTGGCCAAAAACATTCAGTACTTC.

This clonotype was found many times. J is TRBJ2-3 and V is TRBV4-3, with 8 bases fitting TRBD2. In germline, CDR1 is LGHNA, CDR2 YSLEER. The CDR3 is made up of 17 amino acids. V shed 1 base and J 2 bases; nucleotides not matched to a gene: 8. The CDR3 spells CASSQGPAGGSTDTQYF. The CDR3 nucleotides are TGCGCCAGCAGCCAAGGCCCGGCGGGAGGTTCCACAGATACGCAGTATTTT.

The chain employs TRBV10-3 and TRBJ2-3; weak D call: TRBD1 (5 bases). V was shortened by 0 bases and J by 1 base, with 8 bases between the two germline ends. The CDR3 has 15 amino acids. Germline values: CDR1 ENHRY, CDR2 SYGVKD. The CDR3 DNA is TGTGCCATCAGTGAGTCGGACACCCGCACAGATACGCAGTATTTT. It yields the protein CAISESDTRTDTQYF.

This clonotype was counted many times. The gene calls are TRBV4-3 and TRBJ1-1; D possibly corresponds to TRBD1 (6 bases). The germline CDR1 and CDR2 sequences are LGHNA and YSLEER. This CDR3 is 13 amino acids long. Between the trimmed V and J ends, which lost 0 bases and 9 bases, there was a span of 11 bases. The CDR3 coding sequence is TGCGCCAGCAGCCAAGATGGGGGGGCACAAGCTTTCTTT. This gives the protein CASSQDGGAQAFF.

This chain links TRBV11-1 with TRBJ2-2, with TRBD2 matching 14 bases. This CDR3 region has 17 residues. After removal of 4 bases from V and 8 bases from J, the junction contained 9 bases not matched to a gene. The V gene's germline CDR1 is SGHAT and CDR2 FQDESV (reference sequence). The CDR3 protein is CASSSLTSGRAGGELFF. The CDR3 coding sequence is TGTGCCAGCAGCTCTCTGACTAGCGGGAGGGCCGGTGGGGAGCTGTTTTTT.

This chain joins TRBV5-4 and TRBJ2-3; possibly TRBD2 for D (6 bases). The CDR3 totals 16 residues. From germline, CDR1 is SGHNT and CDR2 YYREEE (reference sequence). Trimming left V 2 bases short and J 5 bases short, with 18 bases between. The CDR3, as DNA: TGTGCCAGCAGCTTAGAGGGAGGTTATGGGGAAGATACGCAGTATTTT. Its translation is CASSLEGGYGEDTQYF.

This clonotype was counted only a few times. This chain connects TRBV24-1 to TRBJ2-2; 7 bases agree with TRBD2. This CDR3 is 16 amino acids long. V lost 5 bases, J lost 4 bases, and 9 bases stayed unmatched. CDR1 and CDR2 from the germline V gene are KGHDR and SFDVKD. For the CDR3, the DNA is TGTGCCACCAGTGCCCCCGGGACTAAAAGCACCGGGGAGCTGTTTTTT. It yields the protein CATSAPGTKSTGELFF.

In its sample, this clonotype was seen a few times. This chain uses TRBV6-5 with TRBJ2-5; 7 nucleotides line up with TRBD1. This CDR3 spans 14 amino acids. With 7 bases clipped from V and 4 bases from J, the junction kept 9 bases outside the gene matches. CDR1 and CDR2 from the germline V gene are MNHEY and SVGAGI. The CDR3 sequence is CASTDRVLGETQYF. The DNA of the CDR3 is TGTGCCAGCACCGACAGGGTCCTGGGAGAGACCCAGTACTTC.

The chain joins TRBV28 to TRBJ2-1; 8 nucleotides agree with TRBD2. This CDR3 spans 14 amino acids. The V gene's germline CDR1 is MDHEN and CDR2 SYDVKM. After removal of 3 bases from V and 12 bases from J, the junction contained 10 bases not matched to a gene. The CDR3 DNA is TGTGCCAGCAGTTTCGTGACTAGCGAACGTCTGCAGTTCTTC. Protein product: CASSFVTSERLQFF. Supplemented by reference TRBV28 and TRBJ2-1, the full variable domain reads DVKVTQSSRYLVKRTGEKVFLECVQDMDHENMFWYRQDPGLGLRLIYFSYDVKMKEKGDIPEGYSVSREKKERFSLILESASTNQTSMYLCASSFVTSERLQFFGPGTRLTVL.

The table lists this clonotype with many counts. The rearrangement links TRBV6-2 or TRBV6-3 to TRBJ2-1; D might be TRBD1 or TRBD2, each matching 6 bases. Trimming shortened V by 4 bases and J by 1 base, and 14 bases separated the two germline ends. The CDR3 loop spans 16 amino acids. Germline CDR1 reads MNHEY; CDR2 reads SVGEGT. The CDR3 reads CASSLIGGISYNEQFF. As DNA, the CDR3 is TGTGCCAGCAGTTTAATAGGGGGGATTTCCTACAATGAGCAGTTCTTC.

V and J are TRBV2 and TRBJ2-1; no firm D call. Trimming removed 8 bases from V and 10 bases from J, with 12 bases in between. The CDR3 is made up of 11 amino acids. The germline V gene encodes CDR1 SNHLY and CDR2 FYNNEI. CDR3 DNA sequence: TGTGCCAGCTGGGGAAGGTGGGAGCAGTTCTTC. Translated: CASWGRWEQFF.

CDR3 amino acids: CASSSQDSRSNEQFF. The CDR3 region has the DNA TGTGCCAGCAGCAGCCAAGATTCCAGATCCAATGAGCAGTTCTTC. The chain employs TRBV3-1 and TRBJ2-1; no definite D call. CDR1 is LGHDT, CDR2 YNNKEL, per germline (reference sequence). CDR3 length equals 15 residues. V lost 5 bases and J 6 bases, leaving 17 bases between the germline ends.

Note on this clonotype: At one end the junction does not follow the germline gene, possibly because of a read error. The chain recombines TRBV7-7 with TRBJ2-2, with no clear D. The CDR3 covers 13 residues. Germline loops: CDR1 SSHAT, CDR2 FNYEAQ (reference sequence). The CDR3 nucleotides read TGTGCTAGCAGCTTAGATGGGGCCGGGGAGCTGTTTTTT. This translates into CASSLDGAGELFF.

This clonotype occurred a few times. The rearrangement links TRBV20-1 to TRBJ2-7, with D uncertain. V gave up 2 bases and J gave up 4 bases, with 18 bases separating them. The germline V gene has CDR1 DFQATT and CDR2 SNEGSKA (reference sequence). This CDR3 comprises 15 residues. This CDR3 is CSARLFGGVDYEQYF. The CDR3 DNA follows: TGCAGTGCTAGATTATTCGGTGGGGTGGATTACGAGCAGTACTTC.

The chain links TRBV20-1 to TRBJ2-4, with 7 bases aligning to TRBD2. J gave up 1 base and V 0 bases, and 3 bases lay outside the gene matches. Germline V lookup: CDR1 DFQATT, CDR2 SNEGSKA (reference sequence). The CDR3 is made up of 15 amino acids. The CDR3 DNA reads TGCAGTGCTAGAGAGGGGGGGAGGGCCAAAAACATTCAGTACTTC. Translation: CSAREGGRAKNIQYF.

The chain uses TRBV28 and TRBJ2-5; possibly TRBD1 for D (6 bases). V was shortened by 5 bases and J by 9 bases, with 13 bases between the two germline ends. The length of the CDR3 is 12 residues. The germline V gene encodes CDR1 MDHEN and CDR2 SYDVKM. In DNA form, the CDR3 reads TGTGCCAGCAGTAAACAGGGTGGCTCCCAGTACTTC. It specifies CASSKQGGSQYF.

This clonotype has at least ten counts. Here the CDR3 reads CSARVGSPDTQYF. The DNA of the CDR3 is TGCAGTGCTAGGGTCGGGAGTCCAGATACGCAGTATTTT. This chain joins TRBV20-1 and TRBJ2-3; D perhaps matches TRBD2 (6 bases). V gave up 3 bases and J gave up 4 bases, with 11 bases separating them. This CDR3 contains 13 residues. Per the germline V gene, CDR1 is DFQATT and CDR2 is SNEGSKA (reference sequence).

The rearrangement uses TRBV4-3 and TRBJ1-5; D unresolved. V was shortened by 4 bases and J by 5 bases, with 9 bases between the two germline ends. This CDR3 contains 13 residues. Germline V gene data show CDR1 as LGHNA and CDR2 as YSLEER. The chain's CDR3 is CASSRWIDQPQHF. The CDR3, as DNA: TGCGCCAGCAGCCGCTGGATTGATCAGCCCCAGCATTTT.

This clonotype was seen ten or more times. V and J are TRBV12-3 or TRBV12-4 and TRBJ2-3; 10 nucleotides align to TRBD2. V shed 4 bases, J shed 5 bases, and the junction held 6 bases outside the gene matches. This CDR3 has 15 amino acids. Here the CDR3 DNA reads TGTGCCAGCAGTTCGACTAGCGGGTGGGGAGATACGCAGTATTTT. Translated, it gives CASSSTSGWGDTQYF.

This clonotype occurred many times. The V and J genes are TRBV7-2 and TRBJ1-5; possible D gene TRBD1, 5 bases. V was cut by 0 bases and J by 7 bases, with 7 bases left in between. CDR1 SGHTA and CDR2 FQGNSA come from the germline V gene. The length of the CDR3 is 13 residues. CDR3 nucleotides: TGTGCCAGCAGCTTAGCCAGGGCCCAGCCCCAGCATTTT. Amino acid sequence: CASSLARAQPQHF.

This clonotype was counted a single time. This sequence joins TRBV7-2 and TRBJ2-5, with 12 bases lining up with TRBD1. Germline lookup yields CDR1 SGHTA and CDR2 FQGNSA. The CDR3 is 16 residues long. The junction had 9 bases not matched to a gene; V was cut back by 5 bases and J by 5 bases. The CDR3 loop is CASSPQGQGAPETQYF. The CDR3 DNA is TGTGCCAGCAGCCCCCAGGGACAGGGGGCGCCGGAGACCCAGTACTTC.

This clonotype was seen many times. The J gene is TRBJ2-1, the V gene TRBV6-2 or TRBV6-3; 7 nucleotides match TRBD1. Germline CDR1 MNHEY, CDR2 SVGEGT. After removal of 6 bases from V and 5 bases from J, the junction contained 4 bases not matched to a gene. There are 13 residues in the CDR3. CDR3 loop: CASSRDSHNEQFF. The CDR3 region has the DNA TGTGCCAGCAGCCGGGACAGTCACAATGAGCAGTTCTTC.

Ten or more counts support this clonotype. The CDR3 reads CASSSRDRGYWETQYF. In nucleotides, the CDR3 is TGCGCCAGCAGCTCCCGGGACAGGGGGTATTGGGAGACCCAGTACTTC. The rearrangement links TRBV5-1 to TRBJ2-5; 11 bases fit TRBD1. J was trimmed by 5 bases and V by 3 bases; bases with no gene match: 9. The CDR3 is made up of 16 amino acids. CDR1 and CDR2 (germline): SGHRS, YFSETQ.

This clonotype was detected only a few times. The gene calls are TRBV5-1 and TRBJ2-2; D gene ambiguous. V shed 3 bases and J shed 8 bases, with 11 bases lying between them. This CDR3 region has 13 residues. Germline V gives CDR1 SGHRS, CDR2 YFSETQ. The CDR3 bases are TGCGCCAGCAGCTCGGATCCCTTGGGGGAGCTGTTTTTT. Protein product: CASSSDPLGELFF.

CDR3 sequence reads: CSASSPAGSTDTQYF. The CDR3 coding sequence is TGCAGTGCCAGTAGTCCAGCGGGTAGCACAGATACGCAGTATTTT. The chain recombines TRBV20-1 with TRBJ2-3; D possibly corresponds to TRBD2 (6 bases). The CDR3 is 15 residues long. CDR1 is DFQATT and CDR2 is SNEGSKA in the germline V gene (reference sequence). Trimming shortened V by 6 bases and J by 0 bases, and 16 bases separated the two germline ends.

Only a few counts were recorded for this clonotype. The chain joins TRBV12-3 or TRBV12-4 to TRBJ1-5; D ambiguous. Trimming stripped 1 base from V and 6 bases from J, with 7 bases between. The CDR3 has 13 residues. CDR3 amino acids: CASSLVGIQPQHF. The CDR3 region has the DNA TGTGCCAGCAGTTTAGTGGGTATTCAGCCCCAGCATTTT.

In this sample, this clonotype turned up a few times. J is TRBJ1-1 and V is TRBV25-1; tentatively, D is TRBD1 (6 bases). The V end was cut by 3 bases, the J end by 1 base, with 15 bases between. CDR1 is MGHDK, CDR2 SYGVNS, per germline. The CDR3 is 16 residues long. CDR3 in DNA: TGTGCCAGCAGTGATGAGGGGGTATTCGGGAACACTGAAGCTTTCTTT. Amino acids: CASSDEGVFGNTEAFF.